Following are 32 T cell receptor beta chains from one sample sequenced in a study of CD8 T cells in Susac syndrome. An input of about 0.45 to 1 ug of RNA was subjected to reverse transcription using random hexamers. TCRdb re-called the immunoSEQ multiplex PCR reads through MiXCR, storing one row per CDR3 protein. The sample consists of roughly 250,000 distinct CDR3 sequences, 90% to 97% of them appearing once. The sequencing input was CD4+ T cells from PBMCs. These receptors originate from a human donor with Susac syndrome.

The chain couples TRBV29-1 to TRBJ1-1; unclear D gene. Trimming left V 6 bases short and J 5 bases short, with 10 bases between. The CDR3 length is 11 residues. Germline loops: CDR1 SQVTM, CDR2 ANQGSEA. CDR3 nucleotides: TGCAGCGTGGTAGCTCGTACTGAAGCTTTCTTT. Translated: CSVVARTEAFF.

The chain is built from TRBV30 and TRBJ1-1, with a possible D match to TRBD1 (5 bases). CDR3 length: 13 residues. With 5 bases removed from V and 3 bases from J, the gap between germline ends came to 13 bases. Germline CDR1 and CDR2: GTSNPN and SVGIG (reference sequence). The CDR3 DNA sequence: TGTGCCTGGGACGTGGGGCGCGACACTGAAGCTTTCTTT. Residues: CAWDVGRDTEAFF.

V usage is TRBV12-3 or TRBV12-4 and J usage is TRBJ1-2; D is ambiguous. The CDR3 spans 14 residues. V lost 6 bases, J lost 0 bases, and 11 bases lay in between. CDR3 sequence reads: CASSDNGANYGYTF. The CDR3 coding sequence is TGTGCCAGCAGCGACAACGGAGCTAACTATGGCTACACCTTC.

CDR3 loop: CSASPLAVPYNEQFF. The CDR3 coding sequence is TGCAGTGCTAGTCCCCTAGCGGTACCTTACAATGAGCAGTTCTTC. The chain couples TRBV20-1 to TRBJ2-1, with 7 bases identical to TRBD2. Trimming cost V 3 bases and J 4 bases; bases outside gene matches: 9. The CDR3 has 15 amino acids. The germline V gene has CDR1 DFQATT and CDR2 SNEGSKA (reference sequence).

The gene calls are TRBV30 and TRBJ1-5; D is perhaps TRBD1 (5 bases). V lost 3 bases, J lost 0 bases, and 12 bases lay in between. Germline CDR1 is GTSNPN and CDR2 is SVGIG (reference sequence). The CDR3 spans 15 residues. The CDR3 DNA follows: TGTGCCTGGAGACCACAGGAGTTTAGCAATCAGCCCCAGCATTTT. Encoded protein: CAWRPQEFSNQPQHF.

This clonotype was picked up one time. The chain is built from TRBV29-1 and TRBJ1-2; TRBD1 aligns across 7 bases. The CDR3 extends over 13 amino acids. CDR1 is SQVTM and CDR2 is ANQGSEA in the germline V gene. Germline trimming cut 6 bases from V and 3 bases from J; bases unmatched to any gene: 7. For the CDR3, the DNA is TGCAGCGTCCGACAGGGAAGGGACTATGGCTACACCTTC. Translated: CSVRQGRDYGYTF.

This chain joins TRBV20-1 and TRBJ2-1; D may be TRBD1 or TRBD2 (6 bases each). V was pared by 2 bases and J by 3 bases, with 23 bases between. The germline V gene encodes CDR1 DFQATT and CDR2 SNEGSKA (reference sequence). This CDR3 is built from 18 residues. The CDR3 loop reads CSARKVVRDTPFYNEQFF. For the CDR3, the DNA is TGCAGTGCTAGAAAGGTGGTGCGGGACACTCCCTTCTACAATGAGCAGTTCTTC.

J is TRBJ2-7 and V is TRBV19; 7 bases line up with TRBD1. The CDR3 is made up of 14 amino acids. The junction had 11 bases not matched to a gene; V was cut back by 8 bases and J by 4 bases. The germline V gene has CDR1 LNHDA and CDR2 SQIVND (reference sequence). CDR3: CASQSRQGVYEQYF. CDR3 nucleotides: TGTGCCAGTCAAAGTCGGCAGGGGGTGTACGAGCAGTACTTC.

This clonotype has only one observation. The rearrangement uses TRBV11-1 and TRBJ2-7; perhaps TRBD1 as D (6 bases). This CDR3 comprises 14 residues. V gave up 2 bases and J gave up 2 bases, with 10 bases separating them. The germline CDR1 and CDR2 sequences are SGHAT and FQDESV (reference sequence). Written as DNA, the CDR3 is TGTGCCAGCAGCTTACAGGGACACACCTACGAGCAGTACTTC. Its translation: CASSLQGHTYEQYF.

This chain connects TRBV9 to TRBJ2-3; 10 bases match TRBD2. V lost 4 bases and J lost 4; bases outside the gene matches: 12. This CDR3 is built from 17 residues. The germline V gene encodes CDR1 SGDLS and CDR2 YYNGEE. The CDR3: CASSSTSTSGQPDTQYF. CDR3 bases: TGTGCCAGCAGCTCAACTTCGACTAGCGGGCAACCAGATACGCAGTATTTT.

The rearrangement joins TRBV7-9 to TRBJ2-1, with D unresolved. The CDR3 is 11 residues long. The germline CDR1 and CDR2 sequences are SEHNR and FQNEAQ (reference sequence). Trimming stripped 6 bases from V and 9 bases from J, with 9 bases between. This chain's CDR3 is CASRALAEQFF. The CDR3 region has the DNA TGTGCCAGCAGGGCGTTAGCTGAGCAGTTCTTC.

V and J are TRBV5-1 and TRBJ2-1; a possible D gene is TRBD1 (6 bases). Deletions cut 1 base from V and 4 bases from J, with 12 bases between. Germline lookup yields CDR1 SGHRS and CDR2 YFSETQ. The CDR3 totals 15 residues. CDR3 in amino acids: CASSLSAGDYNEQFF. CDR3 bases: TGCGCCAGCAGCTTGTCGGCAGGGGATTACAATGAGCAGTTCTTC.

CDR3 loop: CASSQSWGNQPQHF. CDR3 DNA: TGCGCCAGCAGCCAGAGCTGGGGCAATCAGCCCCAGCATTTT. V is TRBV4-1 and J is TRBJ1-5, with D hard to call. The CDR3 is 14 residues long. V was trimmed by 3 bases and J by 2 bases, leaving 8 bases between them. Germline V gene data show CDR1 as MGHRA and CDR2 as YSYEKL.

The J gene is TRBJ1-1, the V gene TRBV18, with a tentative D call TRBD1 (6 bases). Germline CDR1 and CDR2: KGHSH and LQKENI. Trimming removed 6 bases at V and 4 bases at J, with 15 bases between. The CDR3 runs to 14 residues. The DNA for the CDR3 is TGTGCCAGCTCGCTCCAGGGGCTATCCACTGAAGCTTTCTTT. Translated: CASSLQGLSTEAFF.

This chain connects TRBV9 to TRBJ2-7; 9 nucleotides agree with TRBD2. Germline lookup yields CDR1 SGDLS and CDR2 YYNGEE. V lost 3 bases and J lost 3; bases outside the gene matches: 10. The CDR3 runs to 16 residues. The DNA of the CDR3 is TGTGCCAGCAGCGCCACCCCTCTAGCGGGACTCTACGAGCAGTACTTC. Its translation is CASSATPLAGLYEQYF.

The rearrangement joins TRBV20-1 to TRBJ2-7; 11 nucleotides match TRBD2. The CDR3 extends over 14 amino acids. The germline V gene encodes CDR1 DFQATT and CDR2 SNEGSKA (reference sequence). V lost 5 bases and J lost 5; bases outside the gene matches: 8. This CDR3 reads CSAHLAGGAHEQYF. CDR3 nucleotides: TGCAGTGCTCACCTAGCGGGAGGAGCCCACGAGCAGTACTTC.

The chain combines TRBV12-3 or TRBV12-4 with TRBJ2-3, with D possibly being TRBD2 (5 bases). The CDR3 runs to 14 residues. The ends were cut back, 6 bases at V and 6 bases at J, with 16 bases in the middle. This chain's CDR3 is CASRVLGGGDTQYF. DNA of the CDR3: TGTGCCAGCAGGGTCCTCGGAGGTGGCGATACGCAGTATTTT.

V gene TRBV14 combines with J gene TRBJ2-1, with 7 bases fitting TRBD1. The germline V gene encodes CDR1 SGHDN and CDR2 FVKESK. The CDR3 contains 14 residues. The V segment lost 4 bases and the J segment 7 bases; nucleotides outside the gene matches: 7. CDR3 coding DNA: TGTGCCAGCAGCCTCTACCGGGACAGTAATGAGCAGTTCTTC. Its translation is CASSLYRDSNEQFF.

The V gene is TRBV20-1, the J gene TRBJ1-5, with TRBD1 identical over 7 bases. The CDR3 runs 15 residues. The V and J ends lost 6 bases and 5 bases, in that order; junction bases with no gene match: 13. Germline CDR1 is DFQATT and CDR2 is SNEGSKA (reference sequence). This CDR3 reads CSARPYQGGDQPQHF. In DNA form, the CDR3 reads TGCAGTGCGCGGCCATATCAGGGGGGCGATCAGCCCCAGCATTTT.

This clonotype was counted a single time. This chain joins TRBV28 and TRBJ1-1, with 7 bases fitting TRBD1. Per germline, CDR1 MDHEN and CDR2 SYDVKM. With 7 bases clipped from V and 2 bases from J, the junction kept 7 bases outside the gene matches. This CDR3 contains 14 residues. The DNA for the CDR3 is TGTGCCAGCACCGACAGGGTAATCAACACTGAAGCTTTCTTT. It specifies CASTDRVINTEAFF.

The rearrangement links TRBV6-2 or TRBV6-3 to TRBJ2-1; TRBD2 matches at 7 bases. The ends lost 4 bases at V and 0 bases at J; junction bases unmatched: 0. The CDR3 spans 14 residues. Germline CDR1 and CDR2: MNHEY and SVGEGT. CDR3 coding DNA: TGTGCCAGCAGTTGGGGGGGCTCCTACAATGAGCAGTTCTTC. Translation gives CASSWGGSYNEQFF.

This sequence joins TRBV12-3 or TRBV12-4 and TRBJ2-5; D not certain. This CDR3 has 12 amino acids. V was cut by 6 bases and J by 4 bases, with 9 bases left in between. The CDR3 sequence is CASSDAVETQYF. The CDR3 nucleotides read TGTGCCAGCAGCGACGCGGTAGAGACCCAGTACTTC.

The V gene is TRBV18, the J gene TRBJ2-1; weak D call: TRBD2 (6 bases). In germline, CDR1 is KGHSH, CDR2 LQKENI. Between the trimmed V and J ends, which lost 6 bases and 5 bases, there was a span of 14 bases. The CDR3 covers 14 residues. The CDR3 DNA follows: TGTGCCAGCTCCCTGGGACTTCCCGACAATGAGCAGTTCTTC. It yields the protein CASSLGLPDNEQFF.

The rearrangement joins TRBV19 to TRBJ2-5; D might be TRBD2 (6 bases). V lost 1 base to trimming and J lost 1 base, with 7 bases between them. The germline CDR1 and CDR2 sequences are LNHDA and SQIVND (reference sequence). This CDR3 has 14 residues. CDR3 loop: CASSIGGGQETQYF. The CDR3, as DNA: TGTGCCAGTAGTATAGGGGGAGGCCAAGAGACCCAGTACTTC.

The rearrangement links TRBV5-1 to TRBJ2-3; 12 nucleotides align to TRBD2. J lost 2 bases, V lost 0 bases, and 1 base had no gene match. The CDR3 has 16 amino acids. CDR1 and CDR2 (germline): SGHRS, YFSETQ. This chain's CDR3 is CASSLGTSGNTDTQYF. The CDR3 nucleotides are TGCGCCAGCAGCTTGGGGACTAGCGGGAACACAGATACGCAGTATTTT.

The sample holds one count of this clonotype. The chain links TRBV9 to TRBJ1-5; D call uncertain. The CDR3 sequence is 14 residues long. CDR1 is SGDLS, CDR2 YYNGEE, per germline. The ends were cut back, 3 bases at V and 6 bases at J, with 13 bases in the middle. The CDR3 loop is CASSGGGLGQPQHF. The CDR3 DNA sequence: TGTGCCAGCAGCGGCGGCGGGTTGGGTCAGCCCCAGCATTTT.

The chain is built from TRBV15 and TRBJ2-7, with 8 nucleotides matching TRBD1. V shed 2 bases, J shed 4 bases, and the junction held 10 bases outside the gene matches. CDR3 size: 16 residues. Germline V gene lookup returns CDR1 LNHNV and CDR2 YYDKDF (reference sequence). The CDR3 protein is CATSRQSGTGLYEQYF. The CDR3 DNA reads TGTGCCACCAGCAGACAATCAGGGACAGGACTTTACGAGCAGTACTTC. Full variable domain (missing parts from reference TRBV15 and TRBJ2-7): DAMVIQNPRYQVTQFGKPVTLSCSQTLNHNVMYWYQQKSSQAPKLLFHYYDKDFNNEADTPDNFQSRRPNTSFCFLDIRSPGLGDTAMYLCATSRQSGTGLYEQYFGPGTRLTVT.

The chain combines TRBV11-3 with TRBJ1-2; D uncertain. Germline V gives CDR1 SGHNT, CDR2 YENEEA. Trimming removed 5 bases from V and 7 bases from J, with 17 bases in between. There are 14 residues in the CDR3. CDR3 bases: TGTGCCAGCAGCCCCTCTACCCGGGGAGGTGGCTACACCTTC. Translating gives CASSPSTRGGGYTF.

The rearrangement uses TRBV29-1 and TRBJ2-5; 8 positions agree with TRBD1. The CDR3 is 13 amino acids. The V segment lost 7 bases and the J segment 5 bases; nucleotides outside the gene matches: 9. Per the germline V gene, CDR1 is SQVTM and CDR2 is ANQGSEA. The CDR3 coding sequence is TGCAGCGCCTCAGGGGGCTTGGGGGAGACCCAGTACTTC. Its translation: CSASGGLGETQYF. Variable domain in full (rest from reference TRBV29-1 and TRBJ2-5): SAVISQKPSRDICQRGTSLTIQCQVDSQVTMMFWYRQQPGQSLTLIATANQGSEATYESGFVIDKFPISRPNLTFSTLTVSNMSPEDSSIYLCSASGGLGETQYFGPGTRLLVL.

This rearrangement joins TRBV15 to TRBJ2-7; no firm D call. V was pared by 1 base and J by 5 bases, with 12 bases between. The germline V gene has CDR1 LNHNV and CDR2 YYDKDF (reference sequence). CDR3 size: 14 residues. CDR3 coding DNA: TGTGCCACCAGCAGAGTCACCGGGTCCCACGAGCAGTACTTC. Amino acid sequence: CATSRVTGSHEQYF.

CDR3 sequence: CASWRGVQETQYF. The CDR3, as DNA: TGTGCCAGCTGGAGAGGAGTACAAGAGACCCAGTACTTC. The chain uses TRBV2 and TRBJ2-5; D gene unclear. The length of the CDR3 is 13 residues. The germline gives CDR1 SNHLY, CDR2 FYNNEI. Deletions cut 8 bases from V and 2 bases from J, with 12 bases between.

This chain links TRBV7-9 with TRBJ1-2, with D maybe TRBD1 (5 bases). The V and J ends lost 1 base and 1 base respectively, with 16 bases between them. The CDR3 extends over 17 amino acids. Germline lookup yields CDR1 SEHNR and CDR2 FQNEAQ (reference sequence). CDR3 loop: CASSLDQPGRFNYGYTF. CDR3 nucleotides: TGTGCCAGCAGCTTAGATCAACCGGGACGGTTTAACTATGGCTACACCTTC.